This TCR beta chain came from a study of cytomegalovirus exposure and HLA in healthy donors. The PCR used 60 Vbeta and 13 Jbeta primers. Profiling relied on immunoSEQ multiplex PCR, and the TCRdb table lists in-frame clones only, not all of them. Of 280,000 or so clones detected, about 87% appear once; the ten largest clones hold roughly 2.3%. Germline CDR1 reads GTSNPN; CDR2 reads SVGIG (reference sequence). V gave up 2 bases and J gave up 8 bases, with 15 bases separating them. This CDR3 contains 14 residues. There were likely unrecorded immune exposures, though donors were nominally healthy when sampled.

The chain has TRBV30 and TRBJ1-4; the D gene is possibly TRBD1 (5 bases). The TCR originated in a woman aged 18-30 years in good health and CMV-seronegative. The sample consisted of PBMCs. The CDR3 sequence is CAWSLGSGEEKLFF. CDR3 coding DNA: TGTGCCTGGAGTCTGGGCTCGGGGGAAGAAAAACTGTTTTTT.